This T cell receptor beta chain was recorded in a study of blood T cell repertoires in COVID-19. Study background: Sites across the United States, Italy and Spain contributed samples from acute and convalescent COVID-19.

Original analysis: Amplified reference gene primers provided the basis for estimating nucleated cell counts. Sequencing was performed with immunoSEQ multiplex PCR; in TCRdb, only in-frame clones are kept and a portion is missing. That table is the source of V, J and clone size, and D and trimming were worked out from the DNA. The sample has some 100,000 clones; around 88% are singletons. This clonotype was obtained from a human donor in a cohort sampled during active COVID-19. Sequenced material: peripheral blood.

This CDR3 reads CASSLVSSLSDTQYF. CDR3 nucleotides: TGTGCCAGCAGCTTAGTGTCGAGCCTTTCGGATACGCAGTATTTT. The V gene is TRBV11-2, the J gene TRBJ2-3, with D unclear. Between the trimmed V and J ends, which lost 1 base and 6 bases, there was a span of 14 bases. This CDR3 has 15 amino acids. Germline V gene data show CDR1 as SGHAT and CDR2 as FQNNGV.